The present TCR beta chain was sequenced within a study of OX40 agonist ivuxolimab in advanced cancers. For the study at large: Patients in dose escalation had liver, melanoma, kidney or head and neck cancers.

Deletions cut 0 bases from V and 1 base from J, with 13 bases between. CDR1 and CDR2 (germline): SGHDT, YYEEEE. This CDR3 comprises 16 residues. Autoimmune disease history or systemic immunosuppression led to patients being barred. Study-level findings and limits: Expanded peripheral T cell antigen specificity was not determined.

Measured with immunoSEQ multiplex PCR; TCRdb has only the in-frame clones, and not every one. The data contain fewer than 25,000 clones, around 83% of them singletons. In the case of this clone: The antigen remains undetermined.

The clonotype comes from an adult with an advanced solid tumor such as melanoma, head and neck, liver or kidney cancer. Sequencing used CD4+ or CD8+ T cells sorted from blood, obtained in a trial of the OX40 agonist ivuxolimab. The gene calls are TRBV5-6 and TRBJ1-2; D remains unclear. The CDR3 region is CASSLGPGLFNYGYTF. In nucleotides, the CDR3 is TGTGCCAGCAGCTTGGGCCCAGGCCTTTTTAACTATGGCTACACCTTC.